A selection of T cell receptor beta chains follows, all from one sample in a study of cytomegalovirus exposure and HLA in healthy donors. Libraries were prepared by immunoSEQ multiplex PCR; TCRdb keeps only in-frame clonotypes and omits some of them. The data hold approximately 190,000 clones, with 82% observed a single time. The sample taken for sequencing was PBMCs. These receptors were taken from a boy aged 2-15 years in good health and CMV-seronegative. Each CDR3 is given with its conserved first and last residue. The order of the fields is J gene, V gene, D gene, clone size, CDR3 protein, CDR3 DNA. The D gene is left open where the match is weak. Size is omitted from some rows. Given values are once, few, many or a class for expanded clones.

j_gene: TRBJ1-2; v_gene: TRBV10-3; d_gene: TRBD1; abundance: few; CDR3aa: CAISTTGTGNGYTF; CDR3nt: TGTGCCATCAGCACCACCGGGACAGGGAATGGCTACACCTTC
j_gene: TRBJ1-3; v_gene: TRBV5-4; d_gene: .; abundance: .; CDR3aa: CASSTGTPGNTIYF; CDR3nt: TGTGCCAGCAGCACGGGGACTCCTGGAAACACCATATATTTT
j_gene: TRBJ1-2; v_gene: TRBV30; d_gene: TRBD1; abundance: .; CDR3aa: CAWRPTGVDGYTF; CDR3nt: TGTGCCTGGAGGCCCACAGGGGTCGATGGCTACACCTTC
j_gene: TRBJ1-1; v_gene: TRBV7-2; d_gene: .; abundance: .; CDR3aa: CASSSLWGERAFF; CDR3nt: TGTGCCAGCAGCTCCCTCTGGGGGGAAAGGGCTTTCTTT
j_gene: TRBJ1-1; v_gene: TRBV11-1; d_gene: .; abundance: .; CDR3aa: CASSLSARGHPNTEAFF; CDR3nt: TGTGCCAGCAGCTTATCAGCTCGCGGACACCCGAACACTGAAGCTTTCTTT
j_gene: TRBJ1-1; v_gene: TRBV6-6; d_gene: .; abundance: .; CDR3aa: CASSYGEGVLNTEAFF; CDR3nt: TGTGCCAGCAGTTACGGCGAAGGAGTGTTGAACACTGAAGCTTTCTTT
j_gene: TRBJ2-1; v_gene: TRBV7-2; d_gene: TRBD2; abundance: once; CDR3aa: CASSLAAAGGLDFF; CDR3nt: TGTGCCAGCAGCTTAGCAGCCGCGGGGGGGCTGGATTTCTTC
j_gene: TRBJ1-1; v_gene: TRBV19; d_gene: .; abundance: .; CDR3aa: CASSPTLNTEAFF; CDR3nt: TGTGCCAGTAGTCCGACTTTGAACACTGAAGCTTTCTTT
j_gene: TRBJ1-6; v_gene: TRBV4-3; d_gene: .; abundance: .; CDR3aa: CASSLRVGDSPLHF; CDR3nt: TGCGCCAGCAGCCTGAGGGTCGGCGATTCACCCCTCCACTTT
j_gene: TRBJ2-7; v_gene: TRBV29-1; d_gene: .; abundance: .; CDR3aa: CSVEVQGQAYEQYF; CDR3nt: TGCAGCGTTGAAGTTCAGGGACAAGCCTACGAGCAGTACTTC
j_gene: TRBJ2-2; v_gene: TRBV6-1; d_gene: TRBD2; abundance: .; CDR3aa: CASSASVAGGRGPGELFF; CDR3nt: TGTGCCAGCAGTGCGTCGGTAGCGGGGGGGCGAGGGCCCGGGGAGCTGTTTTTT
j_gene: TRBJ2-5; v_gene: TRBV29-1; d_gene: .; abundance: .; CDR3aa: CSVERFQETQYF; CDR3nt: TGCAGCGTTGAGAGATTCCAAGAGACCCAGTACTTC
j_gene: TRBJ1-1; v_gene: TRBV27; d_gene: .; abundance: few; CDR3aa: CASRTGNTEAFF; CDR3nt: TGTGCCAGCAGGACAGGGAACACTGAAGCTTTCTTT
j_gene: TRBJ2-4; v_gene: TRBV6-6; d_gene: .; abundance: once; CDR3aa: CASSYFRTGREDIQYF; CDR3nt: TGTGCCAGCAGTTACTTTCGGACAGGCAGGGAGGACATTCAGTACTTC
j_gene: TRBJ2-3; v_gene: TRBV4-3; d_gene: TRBD1; abundance: .; CDR3aa: CASSQEHRTGSTDTQYF; CDR3nt: TGCGCCAGCAGCCAAGAACACAGGACAGGGAGCACAGATACGCAGTATTTT
j_gene: TRBJ2-5; v_gene: TRBV7-7; d_gene: TRBD1; abundance: .; CDR3aa: CASAGGYEETQYF; CDR3nt: TGTGCTAGCGCAGGGGGCTATGAAGAGACCCAGTACTTC
j_gene: TRBJ2-5; v_gene: TRBV29-1; d_gene: .; abundance: .; CDR3aa: CSVDRFQETQYF; CDR3nt: TGCAGCGTTGATCGGTTCCAAGAGACCCAGTACTTC
j_gene: TRBJ1-2; v_gene: TRBV4-3; d_gene: TRBD1; abundance: .; CDR3aa: CASSQDTGGNYGYTF; CDR3nt: TGCGCCAGCAGCCAAGATACAGGGGGTAACTATGGCTACACCTTC
j_gene: TRBJ2-4; v_gene: TRBV27; d_gene: .; abundance: once; CDR3aa: CASNLRVIAKNIQYF; CDR3nt: TGTGCCAGCAACCTACGAGTTATAGCCAAAAACATTCAGTACTTC
j_gene: TRBJ1-2; v_gene: TRBV27; d_gene: .; abundance: .; CDR3aa: CASSLSVLDGYTF; CDR3nt: TGTGCCAGCAGTTTATCTGTACTAGACGGCTACACCTTC
j_gene: TRBJ2-5; v_gene: TRBV19; d_gene: TRBD2; abundance: .; CDR3aa: CASSPSGGRETQYF; CDR3nt: TGTGCCAGTAGTCCTAGCGGGGGCCGGGAGACCCAGTACTTC
j_gene: TRBJ2-5; v_gene: TRBV6-6; d_gene: .; abundance: .; CDR3aa: CASRYGGDEQYF; CDR3nt: TGTGCCAGCAGGTACGGCGGTGATGAGCAGTACTTC
j_gene: TRBJ1-1; v_gene: TRBV18; d_gene: TRBD1; abundance: .; CDR3aa: CASSLDRDEAFF; CDR3nt: TGTGCCAGCTCGCTAGACAGGGATGAAGCTTTCTTT
j_gene: TRBJ2-3; v_gene: TRBV4-2; d_gene: TRBD2; abundance: .; CDR3aa: CASSQVGGEGTDTQYF; CDR3nt: TGTGCCAGCAGCCAAGTAGGTGGGGAGGGAACAGATACGCAGTATTTT
j_gene: TRBJ1-2; v_gene: TRBV6-5; d_gene: TRBD1; abundance: .; CDR3aa: CASRPWDSLPVGYTF; CDR3nt: TGTGCCAGCAGGCCATGGGACAGTCTCCCAGTGGGCTACACCTTC
j_gene: TRBJ1-1; v_gene: TRBV6-4; d_gene: .; abundance: .; CDR3aa: CASSRNTEAFF; CDR3nt: TGTGCCAGCAGCAGAAACACTGAAGCTTTCTTT
j_gene: TRBJ1-1; v_gene: TRBV27; d_gene: .; abundance: .; CDR3aa: CASSLAGGGTEAFF; CDR3nt: TGTGCCAGCAGTTTGGCTGGGGGCGGCACTGAAGCTTTCTTT
j_gene: TRBJ1-1; v_gene: TRBV19; d_gene: .; abundance: .; CDR3aa: CASSNKGRGLNTEAFF; CDR3nt: TGTGCCAGTAGTAATAAAGGGAGGGGGTTGAACACTGAAGCTTTCTTT
j_gene: TRBJ2-5; v_gene: TRBV9; d_gene: .; abundance: .; CDR3aa: CASSVEANEKTQYF; CDR3nt: TGTGCCAGCAGCGTAGAAGCCAATGAGAAGACCCAGTACTTC
j_gene: TRBJ1-2; v_gene: TRBV2; d_gene: .; abundance: .; CDR3aa: CASSGGSGYTF; CDR3nt: TGTGCCAGCAGTGGAGGAAGTGGCTACACCTTC
j_gene: TRBJ1-2; v_gene: TRBV13; d_gene: TRBD1; abundance: .; CDR3aa: CASSPLGGRGYTF; CDR3nt: TGTGCCAGCAGCCCACTAGGGGGCCGAGGCTACACCTTC
j_gene: TRBJ2-7; v_gene: TRBV27; d_gene: TRBD1; abundance: once; CDR3aa: CASSFGQGGYEQYF; CDR3nt: TGTGCCAGCAGTTTCGGACAGGGCGGCTACGAGCAGTACTTC
j_gene: TRBJ2-3; v_gene: TRBV5-4; d_gene: TRBD2; abundance: .; CDR3aa: CASSLYLAGGMADTQYF; CDR3nt: TGTGCCAGCAGCTTGTATCTAGCGGGGGGGATGGCAGATACGCAGTATTTT
j_gene: TRBJ1-1; v_gene: TRBV6-4; d_gene: .; abundance: few; CDR3aa: CARHHPGAQTNTEAFF; CDR3nt: TGTGCCAGGCATCACCCGGGTGCCCAAACGAACACTGAAGCTTTCTTT